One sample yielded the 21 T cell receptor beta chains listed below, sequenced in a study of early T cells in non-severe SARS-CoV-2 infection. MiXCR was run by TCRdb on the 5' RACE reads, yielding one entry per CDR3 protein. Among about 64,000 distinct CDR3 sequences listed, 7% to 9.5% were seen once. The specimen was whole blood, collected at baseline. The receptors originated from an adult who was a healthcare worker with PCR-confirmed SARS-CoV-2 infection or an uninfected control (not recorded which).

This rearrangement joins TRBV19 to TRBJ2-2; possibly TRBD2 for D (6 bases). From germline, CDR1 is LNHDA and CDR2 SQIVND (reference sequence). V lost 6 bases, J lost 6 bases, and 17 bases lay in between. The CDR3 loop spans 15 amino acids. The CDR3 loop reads CASSDRAGRPGELFF. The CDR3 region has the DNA TGTGCCAGTAGCGATCGGGCGGGACGTCCCGGGGAGCTGTTTTTT. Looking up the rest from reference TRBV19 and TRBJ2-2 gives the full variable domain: DGGITQSPKYLFRKEGQNVTLSCEQNLNHDAMYWYRQDPGQGLRLIYYSQIVNDFQKGDIAEGYSVSREKKESFPLTVTSAQKNPTAFYLCASSDRAGRPGELFFGEGSRLTVL.

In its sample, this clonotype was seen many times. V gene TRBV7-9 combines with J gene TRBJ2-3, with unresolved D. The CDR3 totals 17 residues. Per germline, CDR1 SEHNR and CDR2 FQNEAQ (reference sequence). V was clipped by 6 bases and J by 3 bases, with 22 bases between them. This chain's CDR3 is CASRITRWASETDTQYF. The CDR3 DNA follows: TGTGCCAGCAGAATAACACGTTGGGCCAGCGAGACAGATACGCAGTATTTT.

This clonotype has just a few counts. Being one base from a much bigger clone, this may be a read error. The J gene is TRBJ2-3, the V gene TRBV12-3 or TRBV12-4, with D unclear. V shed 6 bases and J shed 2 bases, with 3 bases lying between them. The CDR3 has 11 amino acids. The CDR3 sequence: CASSHTDTQYF. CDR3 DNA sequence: TGTGCCAGCAGCCACACAGATACGCAGTATTTT.

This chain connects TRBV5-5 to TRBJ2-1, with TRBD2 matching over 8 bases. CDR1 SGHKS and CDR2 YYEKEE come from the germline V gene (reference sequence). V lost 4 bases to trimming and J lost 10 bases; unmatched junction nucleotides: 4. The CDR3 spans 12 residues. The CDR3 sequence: CASSRLAREQFF. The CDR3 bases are TGTGCCAGCAGCCGACTAGCGCGGGAGCAGTTCTTC. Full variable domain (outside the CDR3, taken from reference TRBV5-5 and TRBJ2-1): DAGVTQSPTHLIKTRGQQVTLRCSPISGHKSVSWYQQVLGQGPQFIFQYYEKEERGRGNFPDRFSARQFPNYSSELNVNALLLGDSALYLCASSRLAREQFFGPGTRLTVL.

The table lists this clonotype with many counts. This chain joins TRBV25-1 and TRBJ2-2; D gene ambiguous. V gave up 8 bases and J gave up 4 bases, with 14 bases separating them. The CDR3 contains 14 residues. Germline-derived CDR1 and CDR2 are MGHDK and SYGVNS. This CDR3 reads CASSLRGSTGELFF. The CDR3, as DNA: TGTGCCAGCTCTCTTCGAGGCTCCACCGGGGAGCTGTTTTTT.

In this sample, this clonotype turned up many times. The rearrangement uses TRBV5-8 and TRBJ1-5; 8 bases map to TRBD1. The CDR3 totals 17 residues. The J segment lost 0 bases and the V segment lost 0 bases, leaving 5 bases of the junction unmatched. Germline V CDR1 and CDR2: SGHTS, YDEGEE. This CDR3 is CASSLVPGGNSNQPQHF. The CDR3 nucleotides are TGTGCCAGCAGCTTGGTTCCAGGGGGCAATAGCAATCAGCCCCAGCATTTT. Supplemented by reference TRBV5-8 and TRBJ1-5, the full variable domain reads EAGVTQSPTHLIKTRGQQATLRCSPISGHTSVYWYQQALGLGLQFLLWYDEGEERNRGNFPPRFSGRQFPNYSSELNVNALELEDSALYLCASSLVPGGNSNQPQHFGDGTRLSIL.

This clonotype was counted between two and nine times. The CDR3 DNA reads as TGTGCCAGCAGTTTGCCTCTAGCGGGAGGGCGGAATGAGCAGTTCTTC. Translating it yields CASSLPLAGGRNEQFF. The chain is built from TRBV28 and TRBJ2-1, with 12 bases lining up with TRBD2. Losses at the gene ends were 3 bases for V and 7 bases for J; bases not matched to a gene: 7. Per germline, CDR1 MDHEN and CDR2 SYDVKM. This CDR3 region has 16 residues.

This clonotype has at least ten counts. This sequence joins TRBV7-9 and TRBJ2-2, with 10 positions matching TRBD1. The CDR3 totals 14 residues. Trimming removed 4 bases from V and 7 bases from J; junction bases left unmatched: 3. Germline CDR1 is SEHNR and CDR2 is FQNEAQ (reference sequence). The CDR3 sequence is CASSWGQGNGELFF. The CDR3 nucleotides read TGTGCCAGCAGCTGGGGACAGGGGAACGGGGAGCTGTTTTTT.

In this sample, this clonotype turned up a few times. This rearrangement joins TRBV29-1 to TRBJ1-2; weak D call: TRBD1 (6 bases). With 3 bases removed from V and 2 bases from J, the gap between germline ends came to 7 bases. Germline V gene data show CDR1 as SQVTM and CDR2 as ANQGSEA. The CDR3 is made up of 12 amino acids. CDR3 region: CSVEDRNYGYTF. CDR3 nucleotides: TGCAGCGTTGAGGACAGAAACTATGGCTACACCTTC.

For the CDR3, the DNA is TGTGCCAGCTCACCCTCGGACCTTGGAAACACCATATATTTT. It specifies CASSPSDLGNTIYF. The chain couples TRBV18 to TRBJ1-3; D not resolved. The CDR3 spans 14 residues. Trimming removed 3 bases at V and 3 bases at J, with 9 bases between. The germline CDR1 and CDR2 sequences are KGHSH and LQKENI.

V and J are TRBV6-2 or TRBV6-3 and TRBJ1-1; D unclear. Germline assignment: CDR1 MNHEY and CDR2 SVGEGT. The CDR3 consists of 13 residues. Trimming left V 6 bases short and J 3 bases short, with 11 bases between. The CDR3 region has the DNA TGTGCCAGCAGCCCTATGGGTGACACTGAAGCTTTCTTT. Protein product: CASSPMGDTEAFF.

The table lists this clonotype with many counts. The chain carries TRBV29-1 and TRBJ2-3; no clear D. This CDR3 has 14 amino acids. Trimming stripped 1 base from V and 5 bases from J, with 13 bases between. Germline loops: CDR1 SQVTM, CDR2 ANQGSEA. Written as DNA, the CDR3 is TGCAGCGTTGAAGGCGGTGGTCCCGGAGATACGCAGTATTTT. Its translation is CSVEGGGPGDTQYF.

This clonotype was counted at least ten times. The CDR3 loop is CAGRDSLNSPLHF. CDR3 nucleotides: TGTGCCGGACGGGACAGCCTAAATTCACCCCTCCACTTT. V is TRBV6-1 and J is TRBJ1-6; 7 bases agree with TRBD1. The length of the CDR3 is 13 residues. V trimming: 11 bases; J trimming: 7 bases; junction bases outside the gene matches: 8. The germline V gene has CDR1 MNHNS and CDR2 SASEGT.

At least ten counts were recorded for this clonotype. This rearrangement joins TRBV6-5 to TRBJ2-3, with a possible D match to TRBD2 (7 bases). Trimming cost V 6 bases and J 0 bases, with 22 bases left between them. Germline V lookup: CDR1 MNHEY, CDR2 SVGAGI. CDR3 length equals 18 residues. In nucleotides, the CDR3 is TGTGCCAGCAGACCCTACCACAGCGGGACACGGAGCACAGATACGCAGTATTTT. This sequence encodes CASRPYHSGTRSTDTQYF.

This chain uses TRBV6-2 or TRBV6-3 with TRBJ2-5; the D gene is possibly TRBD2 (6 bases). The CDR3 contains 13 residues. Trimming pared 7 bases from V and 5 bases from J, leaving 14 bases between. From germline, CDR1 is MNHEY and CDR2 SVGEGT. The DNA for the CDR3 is TGTGCCAGCACCCCACTAGGGAGGGAGACCCAGTACTTC. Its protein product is CASTPLGRETQYF.

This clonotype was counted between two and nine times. The CDR3 coding sequence is TGTGCCAGCAGCGTAGCGGCGGGAGGCCGACCCGGGGAGCTGTTTTTT. Its protein product is CASSVAAGGRPGELFF. The chain is built from TRBV9 and TRBJ2-2; 8 nucleotides align to TRBD2. Germline assignment: CDR1 SGDLS and CDR2 YYNGEE. This CDR3 has 16 residues. Unmatched junction bases numbered 7, after V lost 0 bases and J lost 6 bases.

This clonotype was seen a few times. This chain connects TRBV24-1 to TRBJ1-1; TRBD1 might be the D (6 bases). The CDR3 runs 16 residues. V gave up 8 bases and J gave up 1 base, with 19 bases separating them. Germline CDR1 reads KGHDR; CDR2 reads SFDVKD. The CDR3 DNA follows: TGTGCCACCAAGGGGGAGGAGACACGTACGAACACTGAAGCTTTCTTT. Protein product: CATKGEETRTNTEAFF.

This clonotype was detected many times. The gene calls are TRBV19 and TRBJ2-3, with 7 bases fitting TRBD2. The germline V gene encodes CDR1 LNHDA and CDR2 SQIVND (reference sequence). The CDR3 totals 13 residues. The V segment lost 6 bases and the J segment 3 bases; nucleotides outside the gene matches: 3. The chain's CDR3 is CASSGRITDTQYF. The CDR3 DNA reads TGTGCCAGTAGCGGGAGGATAACAGATACGCAGTATTTT.

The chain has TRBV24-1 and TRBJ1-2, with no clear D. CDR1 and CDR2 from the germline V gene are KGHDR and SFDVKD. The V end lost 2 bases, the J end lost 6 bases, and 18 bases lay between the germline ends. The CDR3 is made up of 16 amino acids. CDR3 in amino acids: CATSDSRLRMVDGYTF. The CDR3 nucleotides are TGTGCCACCAGTGATTCGCGCCTCAGGATGGTCGATGGCTACACCTTC.

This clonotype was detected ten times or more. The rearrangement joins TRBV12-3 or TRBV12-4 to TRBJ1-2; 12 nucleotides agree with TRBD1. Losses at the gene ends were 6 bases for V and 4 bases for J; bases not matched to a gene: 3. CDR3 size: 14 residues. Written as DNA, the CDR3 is TGTGCCAGCAGGGGACAGGGGGCAGGCTATGGCTACACCTTC. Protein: CASRGQGAGYGYTF.

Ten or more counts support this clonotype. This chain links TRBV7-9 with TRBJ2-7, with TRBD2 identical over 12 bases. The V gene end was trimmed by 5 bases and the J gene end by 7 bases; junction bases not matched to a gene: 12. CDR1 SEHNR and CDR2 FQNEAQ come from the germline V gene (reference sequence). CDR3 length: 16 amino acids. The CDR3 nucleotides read TGTGCCAGCAGCCCCCGAAGACTAGCGGGAGCGGGGGAGCAGTACTTC. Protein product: CASSPRRLAGAGEQYF.